The rows below give T cell receptor beta chains drawn from one sample of a study of T cell responses to AZD1222 COVID-19 vaccine. Measured with immunoSEQ multiplex PCR; TCRdb has only the in-frame clones, and not every one. The sample has 200,000 to 250,000 clones, 85% to 95% seen once; the top ten hold 0.9% to 1.1%. The sample was peripheral blood, taken on day 0 of MenACWY control vaccination. The source is an adult in good health. Both conserved end residues are part of each CDR3. A D gene is named only where the DNA matches it firmly. A row's size may be missing; if present it is once, few, many or a size class.

cdr3_length d_call clone_size j_call v_call cdr3_aa cdr3_nt
14 TRBD1 few TRBJ1-1 TRBV3-1/TRBV3-2 CASSLTGGNTEAFF TGTGCCAGCAGCCTAACAGGGGGCAACACTGAAGCTTTCTTT
14 NA NA TRBJ1-1 TRBV3-1/TRBV3-2 CASSPGQGHAEAFF TGTGCCAGCAGCCCTGGTCAGGGGCACGCTGAAGCTTTCTTT
13 NA NA TRBJ2-1 TRBV12-5 CASGLTGHNEQFF TGTGCTAGTGGTTTGACAGGACACAATGAGCAGTTCTTC
17 TRBD2 NA TRBJ2-7 TRBV5-5 CASSLPATSGGRNEQYF TGTGCCAGCAGCTTGCCGGCTACTAGCGGGGGTCGGAACGAGCAGTACTTC
15 NA NA TRBJ2-5 TRBV7-7 CASSPGRALQETQYF TGTGCCAGCAGCCCCGGAAGGGCCCTCCAAGAGACCCAGTACTTC
13 NA NA TRBJ1-1 TRBV5-4 CASSLRGNTEAFF TGTGCCAGCAGCTTGCGGGGCAACACTGAAGCTTTCTTT
15 NA NA TRBJ2-5 TRBV7-8 CASSIRAGNQETQYF TGTGCCAGCAGCATCAGGGCTGGCAACCAAGAGACCCAGTACTTC
14 TRBD1 NA TRBJ1-1 TRBV27 CASASQGANTEAFF TGTGCCAGCGCCTCACAGGGGGCCAACACTGAAGCTTTCTTT
15 TRBD1 NA TRBJ1-2 TRBV2 CASSLGQARLDGYTF TGTGCCAGCAGTTTAGGACAGGCGCGCCTAGATGGCTACACCTTC
15 NA once TRBJ1-2 TRBV7-9 CASSPGYLSLYGYTF TGTGCCAGCAGCCCGGGATACCTTTCGCTCTATGGCTACACCTTC
17 TRBD1 NA TRBJ2-6 TRBV27 CASSFGQGYSGANVLTF TGTGCCAGCAGTTTTGGACAGGGTTACTCTGGGGCCAACGTCCTGACTTTC
14 NA once TRBJ2-7 TRBV5-1 CASSLTPSFYEQYF TGCGCCAGCAGCTTAACCCCTTCATTCTACGAGCAGTACTTC
13 TRBD1 NA TRBJ2-1 TRBV10-3 CASAGQGFNEQFF TGTGCCTCCGCGGGACAGGGATTTAATGAGCAGTTCTTC
13 TRBD1 NA TRBJ2-4 TRBV6-5 CASNGQVENIQYF TGTGCCAGCAACGGACAGGTAGAAAACATTCAGTACTTC
15 TRBD1 NA TRBJ1-4 TRBV7-9 CASSLGDRGSEKLFF TGTGCCAGCAGCTTGGGGGACAGGGGAAGTGAAAAACTGTTTTTT
14 NA NA TRBJ2-3 TRBV7-2 CASRLSSGTDTQYF TGTGCCAGCAGACTAAGTTCAGGCACAGATACGCAGTATTTT
12 NA NA TRBJ1-5 TRBV6-5 CASSRDTQPQHF TGTGCCAGCAGTCGGGACACTCAGCCCCAGCATTTT
15 TRBD1 NA TRBJ1-5 TRBV19 CASSIGTGKGQPQHF TGTGCCAGTAGTATTGGGACAGGGAAAGGTCAGCCCCAGCATTTT
13 NA NA TRBJ2-7 TRBV30 CAGIGPYSSGQYF TGTGCCGGAATCGGACCCTATTCGTCTGGGCAGTACTTC
13 NA NA TRBJ1-1 TRBV5-1 CASSWGWGAEAFF TGCGCCAGCAGCTGGGGTTGGGGAGCTGAAGCTTTCTTT
17 TRBD1 NA TRBJ2-3 TRBV7-2 CASSPGPGTASTDTQYF TGTGCCAGCAGCCCCGGGCCCGGGACAGCTAGCACAGATACGCAGTATTTT
16 TRBD1 NA TRBJ2-7 TRBV19 CASSRTGQTRSNEQYF TGTGCCAGTAGTAGGACAGGCCAAACCCGGTCCAACGAGCAGTACTTC